Shown below are 7 T cell receptor beta chains from a single sample sequenced in a study of CD8 T cells in Susac syndrome. When the RNA was reverse transcribed, random hexamers were used with an input of about 0.45 to 1 ug. TCRdb fed the immunoSEQ multiplex PCR reads into MiXCR, producing one record per CDR3 protein. This table has about 150,000 distinct CDR3 sequences, roughly 96% appearing once. Material: CD8+ T cells from PBMCs. These receptors originate from a human donor with multiple sclerosis.

The chain carries TRBV4-1 and TRBJ2-3; 7 positions agree with TRBD2. The CDR3 runs to 16 residues. Germline V lookup: CDR1 MGHRA, CDR2 YSYEKL. J was trimmed by 6 bases and V by 2 bases; bases with no gene match: 11. The CDR3 DNA sequence: TGCGCCAGCAGCCAAACTTGGGGGGGAAAATGGGATACGCAGTATTTT. It is translated as CASSQTWGGKWDTQYF.

A few counts support this clonotype. The chain employs TRBV27 and TRBJ2-7; 9 bases fit TRBD1. The CDR3 is 14 amino acids. V shed 6 bases and J 2 bases; nucleotides not matched to a gene: 5. The germline V gene has CDR1 MNHEY and CDR2 SMNVEV (reference sequence). This chain's CDR3 is CASSSGTGPYEQYF. The CDR3 DNA reads TGTGCCAGCAGCTCCGGGACAGGGCCCTACGAGCAGTACTTC.

This chain links TRBV23-1 with TRBJ1-6, with TRBD1 as a possible D gene (5 bases). TRBV23-1 is an ORF, and what it does is uncertain. This CDR3 comprises 17 residues. The V gene lost 1 base and the J gene lost 7 bases, with 17 bases spanning the gap. Here the CDR3 reads CASSQYGGGAVNSPLHF. As DNA, the CDR3 is TGCGCCAGCAGTCAATATGGAGGCGGGGCTGTAAATTCACCCCTCCACTTT.

The rearrangement joins TRBV12-3 or TRBV12-4 to TRBJ2-3; D remains unclear. Trimming took 3 bases from V and 1 from J, leaving 14 bases between them. This CDR3 has 16 amino acids. CDR3 bases: TGTGCCAGCAGTTTGGTGGCGGTAACCGGCACAGATACGCAGTATTTT. Protein sequence: CASSLVAVTGTDTQYF.

This chain connects TRBV6-5 to TRBJ2-2; TRBD1 or TRBD2 may be the D gene (5 bases each). V lost 6 bases, J lost 4 bases, and 12 bases lay in between. The CDR3 runs to 14 residues. Germline values: CDR1 MNHEY, CDR2 SVGAGI. The CDR3 is CASSWGWVTGELFF. For the CDR3, the DNA is TGTGCCAGCAGCTGGGGGTGGGTCACCGGGGAGCTGTTTTTT.

This chain joins TRBV4-1 and TRBJ1-4; possible D gene TRBD1, 5 bases. Between the trimmed V and J ends, which lost 1 base and 0 bases, there was a span of 9 bases. The CDR3 has 16 residues. Germline V gene data show CDR1 as MGHRA and CDR2 as YSYEKL. The DNA for the CDR3 is TGCGCCAGCAGCCAAGGGGACGGAACAACTAATGAAAAACTGTTTTTT. This translates into CASSQGDGTTNEKLFF.

The chain recombines TRBV19 with TRBJ2-1; D remains ambiguous. Trimming took off 4 bases at V and 0 bases at J, with 16 bases between the two ends. The CDR3 runs to 17 residues. The germline V gene encodes CDR1 LNHDA and CDR2 SQIVND (reference sequence). CDR3 in DNA: TGTGCCAGTAGTACTCCGGCAGCGTCTAGCTCCTACAATGAGCAGTTCTTC. The encoded protein is CASSTPAASSSYNEQFF.